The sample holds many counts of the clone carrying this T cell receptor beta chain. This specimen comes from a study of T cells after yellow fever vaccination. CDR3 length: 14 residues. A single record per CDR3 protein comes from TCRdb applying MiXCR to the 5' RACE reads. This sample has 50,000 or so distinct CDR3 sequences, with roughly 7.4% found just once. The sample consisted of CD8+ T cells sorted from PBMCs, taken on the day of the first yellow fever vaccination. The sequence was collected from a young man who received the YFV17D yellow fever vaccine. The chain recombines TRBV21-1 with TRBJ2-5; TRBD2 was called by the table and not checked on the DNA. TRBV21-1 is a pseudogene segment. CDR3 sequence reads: CASSKGGAQETQYF. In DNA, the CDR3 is TGTGCCAGCAGCAAAGGGGGAGCACAAGAGACCCAGTACTTC.